A selection of T cell receptor beta chains follows, all from one sample in a study of OX40 agonist ivuxolimab in advanced cancers. Sequenced by immunoSEQ multiplex PCR; TCRdb stores in-frame clones only, minus some. The data contain 70,000 to 80,000 clones, approximately 90% of them seen just once; the ten biggest clones take up around 0.4%. This material consisted of CD4+ or CD8+ T cells sorted from blood, taken in a trial of the OX40 agonist ivuxolimab. These receptors were taken from an adult with an advanced solid tumor such as melanoma, head and neck, liver or kidney cancer. The CDR3 runs from the conserved cysteine through the conserved F or W. D genes are given only for firm matches. Size values are once, few and many counts, or a class for expanded clones, and some rows have none.

j_call: TRBJ2-7
clone_size: once
d_call: NA
v_call: TRBV6-5
cdr3_aa: CASRTSSYEQYF
cdr3_nt: TGTGCCAGCAGGACCAGCTCCTACGAGCAGTACTTC

j_call: TRBJ1-2
clone_size: NA
d_call: TRBD1
v_call: TRBV7-9
cdr3_aa: CASSSRTGSYGYTF
cdr3_nt: TGTGCCAGCAGCAGCAGGACAGGGAGCTATGGCTACACCTTC

j_call: TRBJ2-7
clone_size: NA
d_call: NA
v_call: TRBV14
cdr3_aa: CASSQDSHPIVEQYF
cdr3_nt: TGTGCCAGCAGCCAAGATAGTCATCCAATCGTGGAGCAGTACTTC

j_call: TRBJ1-3
clone_size: NA
d_call: NA
v_call: TRBV11-3
cdr3_aa: CASSLTGVRNTIYF
cdr3_nt: TGTGCCAGCAGCCTAACCGGGGTCAGAAACACCATATATTTT

j_call: TRBJ2-1
clone_size: NA
d_call: NA
v_call: TRBV7-7
cdr3_aa: CASSLEGSPYNEQFF
cdr3_nt: TGTGCCAGCAGCTTAGAAGGGTCGCCCTACAATGAGCAGTTCTTC

j_call: TRBJ2-1
clone_size: NA
d_call: TRBD2
v_call: TRBV5-1
cdr3_aa: CASSSGGTSLTEQFF
cdr3_nt: TGCGCCAGCAGCTCGGGGGGGACTAGCTTGACTGAGCAGTTCTTC

j_call: TRBJ2-3
clone_size: NA
d_call: TRBD1
v_call: TRBV25-1
cdr3_aa: CASRRQGAPSTDTQYF
cdr3_nt: TGTGCCAGCAGGCGACAGGGGGCCCCTAGCACAGATACGCAGTATTTT

j_call: TRBJ2-3
clone_size: NA
d_call: NA
v_call: TRBV19
cdr3_aa: CASTPLAYPSTDTQYF
cdr3_nt: TGTGCCAGTACCCCGCTGGCGTACCCATCAACAGATACGCAGTATTTT

j_call: TRBJ2-2
clone_size: NA
d_call: NA
v_call: TRBV19
cdr3_aa: CASSTPTGRANTGELFF
cdr3_nt: TGTGCCAGTAGTACCCCAACAGGACGGGCCAACACCGGGGAGCTGTTTTTT

j_call: TRBJ2-5
clone_size: NA
d_call: TRBD2
v_call: TRBV11-3
cdr3_aa: CASSLGNLAGGQETQYF
cdr3_nt: TGTGCCAGCAGCTTAGGGAATCTAGCGGGAGGCCAAGAGACCCAGTACTTC

j_call: TRBJ2-7
clone_size: few
d_call: NA
v_call: TRBV10-3
cdr3_aa: CAISANNEQYF
cdr3_nt: TGTGCCATCAGCGCCAATAACGAGCAGTACTTC

j_call: TRBJ2-7
clone_size: NA
d_call: NA
v_call: TRBV6-6
cdr3_aa: CASMGQTPYEQYF
cdr3_nt: TGTGCCAGCATGGGGCAGACCCCTTACGAGCAGTACTTC

j_call: TRBJ2-3
clone_size: few
d_call: NA
v_call: TRBV9
cdr3_aa: CASSVGYRPMTDTQYF
cdr3_nt: TGTGCCAGCAGCGTAGGATACAGGCCCATGACAGATACGCAGTATTTT

j_call: TRBJ2-7
clone_size: NA
d_call: NA
v_call: TRBV4-3
cdr3_aa: CASSQEGTSYEQYF
cdr3_nt: TGCGCCAGCAGCCAAGAAGGTACTAGCTACGAGCAGTACTTC

j_call: TRBJ2-3
clone_size: NA
d_call: NA
v_call: TRBV7-8
cdr3_aa: CASSWVGGVTDTQYF
cdr3_nt: TGTGCCAGCAGCTGGGTAGGTGGAGTCACAGATACGCAGTATTTT

j_call: TRBJ1-2
clone_size: NA
d_call: NA
v_call: TRBV6-5
cdr3_aa: CASSYRLNYGYTF
cdr3_nt: TGTGCCAGCAGTTACAGACTGAACTATGGCTACACCTTC

j_call: TRBJ2-1
clone_size: NA
d_call: TRBD2
v_call: TRBV19
cdr3_aa: CASSIGTSGSNEQFF
cdr3_nt: TGTGCCAGTAGTATAGGGACTAGCGGGAGTAATGAGCAGTTCTTC